Described below is a single T cell receptor (beta chain) sequence and its context. Antigen specificity is unknown. This specimen belongs to a study of shared clonotypes between healthy human individuals. Broader study findings: Larger estimated richness was generally recorded for naive subsets relative to memory subsets.

Investigators spread the genomic DNA of each subset evenly over several immunoSEQ plates. Repertoires were generated with immunoSEQ multiplex PCR, while TCRdb's copy carries only in-frame clones and drops some. The sample consists of millions of clones, over 85% of them appearing once. Trimming stripped 2 bases from V and 7 bases from J, with 12 bases between. There are 15 residues in the CDR3. Germline V gene data show CDR1 as LNHNV and CDR2 as YYDKDF (reference sequence). The source material was naive CD4+ T cells sorted from blood. As for subset: CD45RA+ positively selected. V and J are TRBV15 and TRBJ1-6; a weak D match, TRBD1 (5 bases). The TCR was taken from a man between 18 and 35 years old in good health. The CDR3 coding sequence is TGTGCCACCAGCAGAACGGGGGTAGGAAATTCACCCCTCCACTTT. Translating it yields CATSRTGVGNSPLHF.